Following are 13 T cell receptor beta chains from one sample sequenced in a study of T cells in Graves' hyperthyroidism and ophthalmopathy. Amplification of TCR beta CDR3 regions used RNA as the template. First-round RT-PCR targeting the TCR CDR3 was performed with the HTBI primer set. TCRdb ran MiXCR on the multiplex PCR reads and lists one entry per CDR3 protein. The sample holds more than 500,000 distinct CDR3 sequences, around 16% seen once. Sequenced input: blood. The source is a woman aged 30 to 39 with Graves' ophthalmopathy.

This clonotype was counted between two and nine times. This chain uses TRBV2 with TRBJ2-7, with 8 bases that match TRBD2. Germline V CDR1 and CDR2: SNHLY, FYNNEI. V trimming: 6 bases; J trimming: 5 bases; junction bases outside the gene matches: 9. The CDR3 consists of 14 residues. Here the CDR3 reads CASRRSSGTDEQYF. In nucleotides, the CDR3 is TGTGCCAGCAGGCGTAGTAGCGGGACTGACGAGCAGTACTTC.

There are many counts of this clonotype. V usage is TRBV28 and J usage is TRBJ1-2, with D hard to call. Germline assignment: CDR1 MDHEN and CDR2 SYDVKM. CDR3 length: 16 amino acids. V gave up 4 bases and J gave up 1 base, with 16 bases separating them. The CDR3 protein is CASSSQIHIVNYGYTF. The CDR3, as DNA: TGTGCCAGCAGTTCGCAGATCCATATAGTTAACTATGGCTACACCTTC.

Ten or more counts support this clonotype. The chain joins TRBV20-1 to TRBJ2-7; D is possibly TRBD2 (5 bases). CDR1 and CDR2 (germline): DFQATT, SNEGSKA (reference sequence). The V gene lost 4 bases and the J gene lost 3 bases, with 10 bases spanning the gap. The CDR3 totals 12 residues. The CDR3 spells CSATIGSYEQYF. The DNA of the CDR3 is TGCAGTGCTACAATTGGGAGCTACGAGCAGTACTTC.

V gene TRBV20-1 combines with J gene TRBJ2-3; D not certain. V was pared by 0 bases and J by 2 bases, with 9 bases between. CDR3 length: 14 amino acids. From germline, CDR1 is DFQATT and CDR2 SNEGSKA (reference sequence). DNA for the CDR3: TGCAGTGCTAGAGAGACCAGGTACACAGATACGCAGTATTTT. Translation gives CSARETRYTDTQYF.

Note on this clonotype: A much larger clone lies one base from this, so it may be a read error. The chain employs TRBV2 and TRBJ2-1; D not resolved. Trimming left V 5 bases short and J 8 bases short, with 10 bases between. The CDR3 is made up of 12 amino acids. CDR1 and CDR2 from the germline V gene are SNHLY and FYNNEI. In DNA, the CDR3 is TGTGCCAGCAGTATTACAGAGGATGAGCAGTTCTTC. Protein: CASSITEDEQFF.

This clonotype has only a few counts. DNA of the CDR3: TGTGCCAGCAGTTCCACCCTGGGGGAGAATAGCAATCAGCCCCAGCATTTT. Amino acids: CASSSTLGENSNQPQHF. The chain links TRBV27 to TRBJ1-5; maybe TRBD1 (5 bases). Germline V lookup: CDR1 MNHEY, CDR2 SMNVEV (reference sequence). The CDR3 runs 17 residues. V was shortened by 4 bases and J by 0 bases, with 16 bases between the two germline ends.

A note on this clonotype: A read error is possible here, since a much larger clone lies one base away. The CDR3 loop reads CASSPDRARPHEQYF. Written as DNA, the CDR3 is TGTGCCAGCAGTCCCGACAGGGCTCGGCCCCACGAGCAGTACTTC. The V and J genes are TRBV6-2 or TRBV6-3 and TRBJ2-7, with 7 bases aligning to TRBD1. With 5 bases clipped from V and 5 bases from J, the junction kept 12 bases outside the gene matches. The CDR3 is made up of 15 amino acids. CDR1 and CDR2 (germline): MNHEY, SVGEGT.

This clonotype was seen ten or more times. V usage is TRBV5-1 and J usage is TRBJ2-3; TRBD1 is a possible D gene (6 bases). V was cut by 4 bases and J by 7 bases, with 19 bases left in between. Germline lookup yields CDR1 SGHRS and CDR2 YFSETQ. The CDR3 loop spans 15 amino acids. CDR3 DNA sequence: TGCGCCAGCAGCGGAGACGGGCAGGGGCGACATACGCAGTATTTT. Translating gives CASSGDGQGRHTQYF.

This chain links TRBV20-1 with TRBJ2-3, with unresolved D. This CDR3 contains 15 residues. Germline V gene data show CDR1 as DFQATT and CDR2 as SNEGSKA (reference sequence). Trimming took off 1 base at V and 8 bases at J, with 19 bases between the two ends. The CDR3 sequence: CSARARNGNPSTQYF. CDR3 coding DNA: TGCAGTGCTAGAGCGAGGAACGGAAACCCCAGTACGCAGTATTTT.

This clonotype appeared many times. The V call is TRBV3-1, the J call TRBJ2-7; D is ambiguous. Germline V gene data show CDR1 as LGHDT and CDR2 as YNNKEL (reference sequence). The CDR3 consists of 14 residues. Trimming took off 1 base at V and 3 bases at J, with 10 bases between the two ends. This CDR3 is CASSQVGSIYEQYF. In nucleotides, the CDR3 is TGTGCCAGCAGCCAAGTGGGCAGCATCTACGAGCAGTACTTC.

This clonotype was detected only a few times. This sequence joins TRBV7-9 and TRBJ1-1; 9 bases line up with TRBD1. Germline assignment: CDR1 SEHNR and CDR2 FQNEAQ (reference sequence). The V segment lost 5 bases and the J segment 2 bases; nucleotides outside the gene matches: 6. This CDR3 is 15 amino acids long. Written as DNA, the CDR3 is TGTGCCAGCAGCCCCGCGGGACAGGGAAACACTGAAGCTTTCTTT. Encoded protein: CASSPAGQGNTEAFF.

The chain employs TRBV28 and TRBJ1-3; D gene ambiguous. Germline V lookup: CDR1 MDHEN, CDR2 SYDVKM. The CDR3 loop spans 14 amino acids. V gave up 5 bases and J gave up 4 bases, with 12 bases separating them. The CDR3 nucleotides are TGTGCCAGCAGTCCAAGACCCCTAGGAAACACCATATATTTT. Translating gives CASSPRPLGNTIYF.

V is TRBV6-2 or TRBV6-3 and J is TRBJ1-1; the match to TRBD1 covers 9 bases. The germline V gene encodes CDR1 MNHEY and CDR2 SVGEGT. CDR3 length: 15 residues. V gave up 7 bases and J gave up 1 base; unmatched junction bases: 7. In DNA form, the CDR3 reads TGTGCCAGCAACAGGGGGCTAGGGTGGAACACTGAAGCTTTCTTT. Encoded protein: CASNRGLGWNTEAFF.